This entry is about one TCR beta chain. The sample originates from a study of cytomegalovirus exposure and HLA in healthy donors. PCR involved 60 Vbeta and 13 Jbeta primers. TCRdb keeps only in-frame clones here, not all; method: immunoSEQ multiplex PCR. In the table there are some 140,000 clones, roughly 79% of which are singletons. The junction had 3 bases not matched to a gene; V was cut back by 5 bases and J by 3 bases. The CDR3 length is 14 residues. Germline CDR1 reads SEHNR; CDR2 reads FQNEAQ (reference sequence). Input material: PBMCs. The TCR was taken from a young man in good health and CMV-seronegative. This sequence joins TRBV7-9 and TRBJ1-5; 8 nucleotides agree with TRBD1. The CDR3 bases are TGTGCCAGCAGCGGGACAGGTAACAATCAGCCCCAGCATTTT. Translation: CASSGTGNNQPQHF.